This TCR beta chain was sequenced during a study of response to subunit inactivated influenza vaccine. Notes on the study in general: Each seasonal flu vaccination may recruit only limited new T cells, authors suggested.

This clonotype was seen more than once but under ten times. What it binds is not known. TCRdb re-analysed the RT-PCR reads in MiXCR, keeping a single row per CDR3 protein. The profile covers roughly 520,000 distinct CDR3 sequences, with roughly 25% appearing a single time and 1.9% taken by the ten largest. Germline CDR1 ENHRY, CDR2 SYGVKD. The CDR3 has 13 amino acids. The V gene end was trimmed by 6 bases and the J gene end by 5 bases; junction bases not matched to a gene: 3. The chain joins TRBV10-3 to TRBJ2-1; 8 bases map to TRBD2. The clonotype was recovered from a man aged 45 to 65 who received an inactivated influenza vaccine. The sequences come from CD4+ T cells sorted from PBMCs, collected more than 4 days after vaccination. The CDR3 region is CAIRTSGHNEQFF. The CDR3 bases are TGTGCCATCAGAACTAGCGGCCACAATGAGCAGTTCTTC.